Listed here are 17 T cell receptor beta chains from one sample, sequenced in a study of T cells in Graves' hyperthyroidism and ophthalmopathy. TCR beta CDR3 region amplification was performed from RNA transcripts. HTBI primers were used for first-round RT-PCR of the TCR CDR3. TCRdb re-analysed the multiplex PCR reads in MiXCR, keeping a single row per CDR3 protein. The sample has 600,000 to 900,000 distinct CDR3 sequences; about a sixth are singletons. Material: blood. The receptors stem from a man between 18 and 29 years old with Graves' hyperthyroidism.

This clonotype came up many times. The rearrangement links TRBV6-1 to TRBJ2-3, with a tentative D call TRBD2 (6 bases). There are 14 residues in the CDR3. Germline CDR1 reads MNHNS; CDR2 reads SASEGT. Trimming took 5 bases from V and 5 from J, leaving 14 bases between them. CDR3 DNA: TGTGCCAGCAGTTTGGGGGACGGGGGAGATACGCAGTATTTT. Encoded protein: CASSLGDGGDTQYF.

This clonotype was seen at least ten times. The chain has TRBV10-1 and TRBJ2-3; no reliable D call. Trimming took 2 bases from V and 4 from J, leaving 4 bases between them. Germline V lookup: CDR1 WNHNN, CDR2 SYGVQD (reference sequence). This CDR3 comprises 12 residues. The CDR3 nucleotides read TGCGCCAGCAGTGAGCTGGCAGATACGCAGTATTTT. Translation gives CASSELADTQYF.

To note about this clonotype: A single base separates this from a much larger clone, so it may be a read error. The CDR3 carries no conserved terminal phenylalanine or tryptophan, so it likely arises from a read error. The CDR3 loop reads CASSFEQGETQYL. The CDR3, as DNA: TGTGCCAGCAGTTTTGAACAGGGAGAGACCCAGTACCTC. V gene TRBV12-3 or TRBV12-4 combines with J gene TRBJ2-5, with D perhaps TRBD1 (6 bases). The CDR3 consists of 13 residues. The V end lost 3 bases, the J end lost 4 bases, and 9 bases lay between the germline ends.

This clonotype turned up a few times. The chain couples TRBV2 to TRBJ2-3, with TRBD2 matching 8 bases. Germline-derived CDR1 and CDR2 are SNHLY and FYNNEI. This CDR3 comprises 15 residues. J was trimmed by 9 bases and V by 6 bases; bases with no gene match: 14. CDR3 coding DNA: TGTGCCAGCAGGGGACTAGGCGCTCTCCGCTCGACGCAGTATTTT. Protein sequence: CASRGLGALRSTQYF.

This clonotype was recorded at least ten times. DNA for the CDR3: TGTGCCTGGAGTGTACCGGACAGGGACTACGAGCAGTACTTC. It is translated as CAWSVPDRDYEQYF. The chain is built from TRBV30 and TRBJ2-7; 8 bases fit TRBD1. V shed 0 bases and J 3 bases; nucleotides not matched to a gene: 4. CDR3 length equals 14 residues. The germline V gene has CDR1 GTSNPN and CDR2 SVGIG (reference sequence). Full variable domain (rest looked up from reference TRBV30 and TRBJ2-7): SQTIHQWPATLVQPVGSPLSLECTVEGTSNPNLYWYRQAAGRGLQLLFYSVGIGQISSEVPQNLSASRPQDRQFILSSKKLLLSDSGFYLCAWSVPDRDYEQYFGPGTRLTVT.

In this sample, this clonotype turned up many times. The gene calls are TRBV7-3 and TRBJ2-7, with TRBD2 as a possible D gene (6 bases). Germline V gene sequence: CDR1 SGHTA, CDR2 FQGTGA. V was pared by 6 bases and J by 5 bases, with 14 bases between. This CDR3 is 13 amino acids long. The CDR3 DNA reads TGTGCCAGCAGTCGGAGGGCATCCGACGAGCAGTACTTC. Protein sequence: CASSRRASDEQYF.

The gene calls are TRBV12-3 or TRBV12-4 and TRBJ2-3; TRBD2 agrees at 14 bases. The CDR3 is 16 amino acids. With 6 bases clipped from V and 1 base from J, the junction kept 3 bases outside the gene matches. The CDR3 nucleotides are TGTGCCAGCAGGGGGACTAGCGGGAGAGGCACAGATACGCAGTATTTT. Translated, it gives CASRGTSGRGTDTQYF.

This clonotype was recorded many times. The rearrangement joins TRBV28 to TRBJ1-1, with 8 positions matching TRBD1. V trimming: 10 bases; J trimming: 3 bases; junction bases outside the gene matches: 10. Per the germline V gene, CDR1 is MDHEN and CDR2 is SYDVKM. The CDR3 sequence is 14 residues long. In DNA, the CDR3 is TGTGCCACACAGGGGGGACAGTCGTACACTGAAGCTTTCTTT. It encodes CATQGGQSYTEAFF.

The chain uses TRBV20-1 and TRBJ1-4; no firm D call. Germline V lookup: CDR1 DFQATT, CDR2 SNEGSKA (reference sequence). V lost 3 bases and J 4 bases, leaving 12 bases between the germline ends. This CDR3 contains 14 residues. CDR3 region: CSARHPGLNEKLFF. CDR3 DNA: TGCAGTGCTAGGCATCCAGGCCTTAATGAAAAACTGTTTTTT.

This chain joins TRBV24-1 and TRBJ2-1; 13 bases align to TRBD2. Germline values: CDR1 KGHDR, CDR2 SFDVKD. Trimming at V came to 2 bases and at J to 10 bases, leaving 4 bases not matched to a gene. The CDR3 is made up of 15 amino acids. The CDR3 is CATSDSGLAGVEQFF. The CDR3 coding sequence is TGTGCCACCAGTGATTCTGGACTAGCGGGAGTGGAGCAGTTCTTC.

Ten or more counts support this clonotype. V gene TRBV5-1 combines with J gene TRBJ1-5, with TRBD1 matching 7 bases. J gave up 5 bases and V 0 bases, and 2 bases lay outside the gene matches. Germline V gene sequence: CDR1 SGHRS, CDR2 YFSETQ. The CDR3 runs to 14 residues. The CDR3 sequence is CASSLGTGDQPQHF. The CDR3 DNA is TGCGCCAGCAGCTTGGGCACAGGGGATCAGCCCCAGCATTTT.

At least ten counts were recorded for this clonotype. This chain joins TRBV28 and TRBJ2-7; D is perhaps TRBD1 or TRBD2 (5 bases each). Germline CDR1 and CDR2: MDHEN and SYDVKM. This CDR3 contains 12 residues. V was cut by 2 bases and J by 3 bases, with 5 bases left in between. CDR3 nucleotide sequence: TGTGCCAGCAGTTTAGGGGGCTACGAGCAGTACTTC. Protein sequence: CASSLGGYEQYF.

The CDR3 is CASSPLIQGAQHF. In DNA form, the CDR3 reads TGTGCCAGCAGCCCATTAATCCAAGGGGCCCAGCATTTT. The chain links TRBV4-2 to TRBJ1-5, with D perhaps TRBD1 (5 bases). This CDR3 comprises 13 residues. The V gene lost 4 bases and the J gene lost 11 bases, with 15 bases spanning the gap. CDR1 and CDR2 (germline): LGHNA, YNFKEQ.

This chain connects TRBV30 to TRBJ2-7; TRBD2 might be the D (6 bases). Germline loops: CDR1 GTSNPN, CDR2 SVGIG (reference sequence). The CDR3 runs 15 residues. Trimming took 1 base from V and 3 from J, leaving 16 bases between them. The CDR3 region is CAWSAGGGIGYEQYF. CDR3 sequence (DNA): TGTGCCTGGAGTGCCGGCGGCGGGATCGGCTACGAGCAGTACTTC.

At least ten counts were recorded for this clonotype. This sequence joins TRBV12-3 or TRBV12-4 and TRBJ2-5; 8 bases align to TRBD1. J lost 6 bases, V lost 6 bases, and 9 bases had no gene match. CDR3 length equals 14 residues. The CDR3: CASSPTGAPKTQYF. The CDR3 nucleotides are TGTGCCAGCAGCCCGACAGGGGCTCCCAAGACCCAGTACTTC.

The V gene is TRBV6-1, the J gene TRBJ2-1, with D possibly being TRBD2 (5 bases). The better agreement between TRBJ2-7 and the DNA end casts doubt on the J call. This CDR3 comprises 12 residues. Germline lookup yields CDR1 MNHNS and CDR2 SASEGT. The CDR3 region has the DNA TGTGCCAGCAGCCTAGACGGGAATGAGCAGTACTTC. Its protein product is CASSLDGNEQYF.

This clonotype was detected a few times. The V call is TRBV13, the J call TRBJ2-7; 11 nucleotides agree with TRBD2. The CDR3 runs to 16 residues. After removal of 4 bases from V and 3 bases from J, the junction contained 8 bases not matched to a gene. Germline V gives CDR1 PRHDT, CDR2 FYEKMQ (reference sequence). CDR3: CASSSPTSGSVYEQYF. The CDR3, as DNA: TGTGCCAGCAGCTCGCCCACTAGCGGGAGTGTCTACGAGCAGTACTTC.